A selection of T cell receptor beta chains follows, all from one sample in a study of neoadjuvant nivolumab and ipilimumab in lung cancer. Here immunoSEQ multiplex PCR was the method, and the copy in TCRdb shows in-frame clones only, minus some. This sample has roughly 14,000 clones, with about two thirds found just once. Material: peripheral blood, obtained after neoadjuvant nivolumab, alone or with ipilimumab, at or shortly before surgery. All receptors derive from an adult with non-small cell lung cancer. The CDR3 runs from the conserved cysteine through the conserved F or W. A D gene is named only where the DNA matches it firmly. Expanded clones get a size class; other rows say once, few or many, or leave the size out.

j_call v_call d_call clone_size cdr3_aa cdr3_nt
TRBJ1-2 TRBV15 TRBD1 NA CATSGGQGFYGYTF TGTGCCACCAGCGGGGGACAGGGCTTTTATGGCTACACCTTC
TRBJ2-3 TRBV7-2 NA NA CASRSSTDTQYF TGTGCCAGCCGCTCTAGCACAGATACGCAGTATTTT
TRBJ2-6 TRBV18 NA once CASSPSSGTVNVLTF TGTGCCAGCTCACCCTCAAGCGGGACAGTCAACGTCCTGACTTTC
TRBJ2-2 TRBV15 NA NA CATSSGRGELFF TGTGCCACCAGCAGTGGCAGAGGGGAGCTGTTTTTT
TRBJ1-5 TRBV10-2 NA few CASSEGNQPQHF TGCGCCAGCAGTGAGGGCAATCAGCCCCAGCATTTT
TRBJ2-5 TRBV11-1 TRBD2 NA CASSPRLAETQETQYF TGTGCCAGCAGCCCACGACTAGCGGAGACACAAGAGACCCAGTACTTC
TRBJ2-2 TRBV5-1 NA NA CASSFFGGELFF TGCGCCAGCAGCTTTTTCGGCGGGGAGCTGTTTTTT
TRBJ2-3 TRBV4-2 NA few CASSQVSGTDTQYF TGTGCCAGCAGCCAAGTGTCAGGGACAGATACGCAGTATTTT
TRBJ2-7 TRBV10-3 NA few CAINPGRSYEQYF TGTGCCATCAACCCAGGCCGCTCCTACGAGCAGTACTTC
TRBJ2-1 TRBV30 NA NA CAWSVVRSSYNEQFF TGTGCCTGGAGTGTAGTTCGAAGCTCCTACAATGAGCAGTTCTTC
TRBJ2-5 TRBV18 NA NA CASSPTVFPETQYF TGTGCCAGCTCACCGACAGTTTTCCCGGAGACCCAGTACTTC
TRBJ2-5 TRBV18 TRBD1 NA CASSPSTGVLQGTQYF TGTGCCAGCTCACCGTCGACAGGGGTGCTCCAGGGGACCCAGTACTTC
TRBJ2-7 TRBV6-1 NA NA CASSVSATDEQYF TGTGCCAGCAGTGTAAGTGCGACAGACGAGCAGTACTTC
TRBJ2-6 TRBV29-1 NA NA CSVLQGGSGGANVLTF TGCAGCGTCTTACAGGGAGGCAGTGGTGGGGCCAACGTCCTGACTTTC
TRBJ1-4 TRBV5-1 NA few CASSLSGTSNEKLFF TGCGCCAGCAGCTTGAGTGGGACAAGCAATGAAAAACTGTTTTTT
TRBJ2-7 TRBV5-1 TRBD1 NA CASSLRGLTYEQYF TGCGCCAGCAGCTTAAGGGGGCTAACCTACGAGCAGTACTTC
TRBJ1-4 TRBV30 NA NA CAWSVLGDEKLFF TGTGCCTGGAGTGTACTTGGAGATGAAAAACTGTTTTTT
TRBJ2-7 TRBV30 TRBD2 NA CAWSVRMNSGSSKQYF TGTGCCTGGAGTGTAAGGATGAATAGCGGGAGCTCGAAGCAGTACTTC